The 32 T cell receptor beta chains given below trace back to one sample, sequenced in a study of post-analysis software for immune sequencing data. For these receptors, no antigen is known. The library was made from cDNA and included unique molecular identifiers. TCRdb recomputed calls from the PCR reads with MiXCR, one row per CDR3 protein. The data show 550,000 to 700,000 distinct CDR3 sequences, with about 40% seen just once and around 1.7% held by the top ten. Study-wide results and caveats: TRBV5-6, TRBV5-1 and TRBV20-1 belonged to a set of about five TRBV segments that were more frequent in patients than controls.

Material: blood. These receptors all come from a girl aged 5 to 17 with multiple sclerosis.

This clonotype has more than one count but fewer than ten. The gene calls are TRBV4-2 and TRBJ2-3; 10 positions agree with TRBD2. The V segment lost 1 base and the J segment 1 base; nucleotides outside the gene matches: 2. Germline V gene data show CDR1 as LGHNA and CDR2 as YNFKEQ. The length of the CDR3 is 16 residues. The CDR3, as DNA: TGTGCCAGCAGCCAAGCTCTAGCGGGGGGCACAGATACGCAGTATTTT. Residues: CASSQALAGGTDTQYF.

This chain uses TRBV28 with TRBJ1-1; 9 bases agree with TRBD1. The length of the CDR3 is 12 residues. V shed 10 bases and J 7 bases; nucleotides not matched to a gene: 7. Looked up from germline, CDR1 is MDHEN and CDR2 is SYDVKM. In nucleotides, the CDR3 is TGTGCCATCGAGGGACAGGGCGGTGAAGCTTTCTTT. The encoded protein is CAIEGQGGEAFF.

This clonotype was counted a few times. The chain is built from TRBV12-3 or TRBV12-4 and TRBJ1-1; maybe TRBD1 (5 bases). The CDR3 runs to 14 residues. The germline V and J ends were trimmed by 7 bases and 1 base, with 13 bases remaining between them. CDR3 residues: CASTPRTQNTEAFF. CDR3 bases: TGTGCCAGCACTCCTAGGACACAGAACACTGAAGCTTTCTTT.

The CDR3 reads CASSMGQGPTYEQYF. CDR3 nucleotide sequence: TGTGCCAGTAGTATGGGGCAGGGCCCAACCTACGAGCAGTACTTC. V gene TRBV19 combines with J gene TRBJ2-7; possible D gene TRBD1, 5 bases. Trimming cost V 3 bases and J 2 bases, with 14 bases left between them. Germline assignment: CDR1 LNHDA and CDR2 SQIVND (reference sequence). This CDR3 spans 15 amino acids.

This clonotype was seen only a few times. The rearrangement uses TRBV27 and TRBJ2-7; TRBD2 agrees at 9 bases. With V trimmed by 3 bases and J by 2 bases, 2 bases remained unmatched. The CDR3 consists of 14 residues. Germline values: CDR1 MNHEY, CDR2 SMNVEV (reference sequence). In nucleotides, the CDR3 is TGTGCCAGCAGTTTCGTAGCGGGGGCCTACGAGCAGTACTTC. Translation: CASSFVAGAYEQYF.

This chain uses TRBV6-5 with TRBJ1-2; perhaps TRBD1 as D (6 bases). The ends were cut back, 2 bases at V and 6 bases at J, with 19 bases in the middle. The CDR3 runs 16 residues. The germline gives CDR1 MNHEY, CDR2 SVGAGI. The CDR3 spells CASSYLESGGGDGYTF. In DNA form, the CDR3 reads TGTGCCAGCAGTTACCTAGAATCGGGGGGCGGGGATGGCTACACCTTC.

This clonotype was seen only a few times. The V gene is TRBV6-5, the J gene TRBJ1-2; D is uncertain. Trimming cost V 6 bases and J 3 bases, with 11 bases left between them. CDR1 MNHEY and CDR2 SVGAGI come from the germline V gene. The CDR3 length is 13 residues. This CDR3 is CASSPDWDYGYTF. CDR3 coding DNA: TGTGCCAGCAGCCCAGACTGGGACTATGGCTACACCTTC.

The V and J genes are TRBV20-1 and TRBJ2-1; 9 bases match TRBD2. TRBJ2-7 explains the end of the DNA better; the J call may be wrong. Germline CDR1 is DFQATT and CDR2 is SNEGSKA (reference sequence). The CDR3 extends over 14 amino acids. The CDR3 here is CSARRLAEYNEQYF. The CDR3 DNA reads TGCAGTGCTAGAAGACTAGCGGAGTACAATGAGCAGTACTTC.

This clonotype has just a few counts. The chain links TRBV29-1 to TRBJ2-3; D is unresolved. Trimming left V 5 bases short and J 1 base short, with 7 bases between. The CDR3 runs 12 residues. Germline lookup yields CDR1 SQVTM and CDR2 ANQGSEA. This chain's CDR3 is CSVSLGTDTQYF. CDR3 coding DNA: TGCAGCGTTAGTCTGGGCACAGATACGCAGTATTTT.

The genes are TRBV13 and TRBJ1-2; D perhaps matches TRBD1 (5 bases). Trimming cost V 5 bases and J 2 bases, with 9 bases left between them. The CDR3 consists of 13 residues. CDR1 and CDR2 (germline): PRHDT, FYEKMQ (reference sequence). CDR3 sequence reads: CASSTGDNYGYTF. CDR3 nucleotide sequence: TGTGCCAGCAGCACTGGGGACAACTATGGCTACACCTTC.

This clonotype was counted only a few times. The chain joins TRBV20-1 to TRBJ2-7, with D perhaps TRBD1 (6 bases). Trimming took off 3 bases at V and 4 bases at J, with 16 bases between the two ends. The CDR3 length is 14 residues. The germline gives CDR1 DFQATT, CDR2 SNEGSKA (reference sequence). CDR3 DNA sequence: TGCAGTGCTAGTGATCCAAAACAGGGTTACGAGCAGTACTTC. This encodes CSASDPKQGYEQYF.

The chain uses TRBV5-1 and TRBJ2-1, with TRBD1 matching over 9 bases. The CDR3 totals 14 residues. Germline V gene lookup returns CDR1 SGHRS and CDR2 YFSETQ. J gave up 4 bases and V 7 bases, and 6 bases lay outside the gene matches. The chain's CDR3 is CASGSGTGYNEQFF. The CDR3 nucleotides read TGCGCCAGCGGGTCCGGGACAGGGTACAATGAGCAGTTCTTC.

The chain employs TRBV12-3 or TRBV12-4 and TRBJ2-7; 8 positions match TRBD1. This CDR3 is 14 amino acids long. V lost 4 bases, J lost 2 bases, and 4 bases stayed unmatched. The CDR3 region has the DNA TGTGCCAGCAGTTCGCCGGACAGGGCCTACGAGCAGTACTTC. It encodes CASSSPDRAYEQYF.

The chain joins TRBV12-3 or TRBV12-4 to TRBJ2-4; D not certain. V gave up 6 bases and J gave up 8 bases, with 20 bases separating them. The CDR3 spans 15 residues. The CDR3 DNA is TGTGCCAGCAGCTCATCCGGGTCCAACCGGGACATTCAGTACTTC. Amino acid sequence: CASSSSGSNRDIQYF.

The J gene is TRBJ1-2, the V gene TRBV12-3 or TRBV12-4; TRBD1 agrees at 7 bases. After removal of 8 bases from V and 4 bases from J, the junction contained 16 bases not matched to a gene. The CDR3 contains 16 residues. The CDR3 spells CASSSWGPGQSYGYTF. As DNA, the CDR3 is TGTGCCAGCTCCAGTTGGGGACCGGGACAGAGCTATGGCTACACCTTC.

This clonotype was counted only a few times. This chain connects TRBV7-8 to TRBJ2-5, with TRBD1 identical over 7 bases. The better agreement between TRBJ2-7 and the DNA end casts doubt on the J call. CDR3 length: 15 residues. Germline V gene data show CDR1 as SGHVS and CDR2 as FQNEAQ. This CDR3 is CASSLDQTGWDEQYF. For the CDR3, the DNA is TGTGCCAGCAGCTTAGACCAGACAGGGTGGGACGAGCAGTACTTC.

This clonotype was seen only a few times. This chain uses TRBV4-1 with TRBJ1-2; maybe TRBD1 (5 bases). Germline lookup yields CDR1 MGHRA and CDR2 YSYEKL. Between the trimmed V and J ends, which lost 2 bases and 4 bases, there was a span of 14 bases. The CDR3 contains 15 residues. The chain's CDR3 is CASSQPTKGIYGYTF. CDR3 nucleotide sequence: TGCGCCAGCAGCCAACCCACTAAGGGGATCTATGGCTACACCTTC.

This clonotype was seen only a few times. The chain employs TRBV12-3 or TRBV12-4 and TRBJ2-3, with D uncertain. The CDR3 length is 14 residues. V was clipped by 4 bases and J by 1 base, with 9 bases between them. In nucleotides, the CDR3 is TGTGCCAGCAGTTCCAAACACCGCACAGATACGCAGTATTTT. Residues: CASSSKHRTDTQYF.

This clonotype was counted ten times or more. This chain links TRBV7-9 with TRBJ2-3, with 8 bases fitting TRBD2. Trimming took 5 bases from V and 1 from J; bases not matched to a gene: 11. The CDR3 is 17 amino acids. Germline values: CDR1 SEHNR, CDR2 FQNEAQ (reference sequence). The CDR3 DNA is TGTGCCAGCAGCGCGCAACCGGGACTAGGGCGCACAGATACGCAGTATTTT. Translation: CASSAQPGLGRTDTQYF.

The chain couples TRBV6-6 to TRBJ2-1; 11 bases match TRBD2. The CDR3 runs to 15 residues. V dropped 4 bases and J dropped 9; count of bases not matched to a gene: 8. In germline, CDR1 is MNHNY, CDR2 SVGAGI (reference sequence). CDR3 protein: CASSSSSGGQIEQFF. The CDR3 DNA follows: TGTGCCAGCAGTTCTTCTAGCGGGGGGCAGATTGAGCAGTTCTTC.

The V call is TRBV25-1, the J call TRBJ1-1; D not certain. The CDR3 is 12 residues long. CDR1 MGHDK and CDR2 SYGVNS come from the germline V gene. The ends were cut back, 7 bases at V and 1 base at J, with 7 bases in the middle. CDR3 residues: CASNLGNTEAFF. The CDR3 bases are TGTGCCAGCAATTTAGGGAACACTGAAGCTTTCTTT. The full variable domain, with the rest looked up from reference TRBV25-1 and TRBJ1-1, is EADIYQTPRYLVIGTGKKITLECSQTMGHDKMYWYQQDPGMELHLIHYSYGVNSTEKGDLSSESTVSRIRTEHFPLTLESARPSHTSQYLCASNLGNTEAFFGQGTRLTVV.

The chain couples TRBV5-5 to TRBJ1-5; no clear D gene. Germline V gene lookup returns CDR1 SGHKS and CDR2 YYEKEE (reference sequence). Trimming removed 4 bases from V and 2 bases from J, with 16 bases in between. The CDR3 runs to 16 residues. This CDR3 is CASSPSVRQGNQPQHF. CDR3 DNA: TGTGCCAGCAGCCCCTCCGTTAGGCAGGGCAATCAGCCCCAGCATTTT.

Many counts were recorded for this clonotype. The chain combines TRBV6-5 with TRBJ2-7, with unresolved D. The CDR3 is 13 residues long. Germline V gene lookup returns CDR1 MNHEY and CDR2 SVGAGI. V lost 5 bases and J 3 bases, leaving 11 bases between the germline ends. CDR3 protein: CASSLVGNYEQYF. CDR3 DNA: TGTGCCAGCAGTCTCGTGGGAAACTACGAGCAGTACTTC.

In its sample, this clonotype was seen a few times. This rearrangement joins TRBV12-3 or TRBV12-4 to TRBJ2-1, with TRBD2 identical over 12 bases. The CDR3 is 18 residues long. Trimming at V came to 7 bases and at J to 0 bases, leaving 10 bases not matched to a gene. This chain's CDR3 is CASIPATSGGSSYNEQFF. CDR3 DNA sequence: TGTGCCAGCATCCCGGCGACTAGCGGGGGTAGCTCCTACAATGAGCAGTTCTTC.

The chain is built from TRBV20-1 and TRBJ2-7, with unresolved D. CDR3 length: 13 residues. Germline CDR1 and CDR2: DFQATT and SNEGSKA (reference sequence). V gave up 0 bases and J gave up 4 bases, with 10 bases separating them. For the CDR3, the DNA is TGCAGTGCTAGAGAAGGGATGCAATACGAGCAGTACTTC. Translated, it gives CSAREGMQYEQYF.

V and J are TRBV7-2 and TRBJ2-5; the D gene is possibly TRBD1 (6 bases). The DNA end lines up better with TRBJ2-7; the J call may be wrong. The CDR3 is 14 residues long. The germline V gene encodes CDR1 SGHTA and CDR2 FQGNSA. CDR3 loop: CASSHRAPYYEQYF. The DNA for the CDR3 is TGTGCCAGCAGTCACAGGGCCCCCTACTACGAGCAGTACTTC.

The rearrangement uses TRBV12-3 or TRBV12-4 and TRBJ1-2, with D hard to call. Deletions cut 6 bases from V and 0 bases from J, with 8 bases between. This CDR3 spans 13 amino acids. CDR3 residues: CASRFSANYGYTF. Here the CDR3 DNA reads TGTGCCAGCAGATTCAGCGCTAACTATGGCTACACCTTC.

This CDR3 is CSARTTSGGAGELFF. CDR3 DNA: TGCAGTGCTAGAACGACTAGCGGGGGGGCCGGGGAGCTGTTTTTT. This chain uses TRBV20-1 with TRBJ2-2, with TRBD2 matching 14 bases. The CDR3 runs 15 residues. The V gene end was trimmed by 2 bases and the J gene end by 6 bases; junction bases not matched to a gene: 2. CDR1 is DFQATT and CDR2 is SNEGSKA in the germline V gene (reference sequence).

This clonotype was found a few times. The V and J genes are TRBV20-1 and TRBJ2-7, with 7 bases aligning to TRBD1. Germline V gene lookup returns CDR1 DFQATT and CDR2 SNEGSKA (reference sequence). The trim removed 6 bases at V and 1 base at J, leaving 9 bases unmatched. CDR3 length: 14 amino acids. The CDR3 loop reads CSARGTVVSYEQYF. In DNA, the CDR3 is TGCAGTGCCAGGGGGACGGTTGTTTCCTACGAGCAGTACTTC.

This clonotype was recorded many times. The chain carries TRBV5-1 and TRBJ2-5, with a possible D match to TRBD1 (6 bases). Germline values: CDR1 SGHRS, CDR2 YFSETQ. The CDR3 loop spans 14 amino acids. Trimming pared 2 bases from V and 1 base from J, leaving 9 bases between. CDR3 sequence reads: CASSFRTVQETQYF. CDR3 DNA sequence: TGCGCCAGCAGCTTCCGGACAGTCCAAGAGACCCAGTACTTC.

The gene calls are TRBV12-3 or TRBV12-4 and TRBJ1-5; a possible D gene is TRBD1 (6 bases). This CDR3 comprises 16 residues. V shed 1 base and J shed 8 bases, with 18 bases lying between them. CDR3 nucleotides: TGTGCCAGCAGTTTAGAGGGGGGGCAGGGCGGGAAGCCCCAGCATTTT. This gives the protein CASSLEGGQGGKPQHF.

The V call is TRBV5-1, the J call TRBJ2-1, with 10 positions matching TRBD2. The tail of the sequence fits TRBJ2-7 better, so the J call may be wrong. Germline CDR1 and CDR2: SGHRS and YFSETQ. CDR3 size: 15 residues. The CDR3: CASTSGGSSYNEQYF. DNA for the CDR3: TGCGCCAGCACTAGCGGGGGCAGCTCCTACAATGAGCAGTACTTC.